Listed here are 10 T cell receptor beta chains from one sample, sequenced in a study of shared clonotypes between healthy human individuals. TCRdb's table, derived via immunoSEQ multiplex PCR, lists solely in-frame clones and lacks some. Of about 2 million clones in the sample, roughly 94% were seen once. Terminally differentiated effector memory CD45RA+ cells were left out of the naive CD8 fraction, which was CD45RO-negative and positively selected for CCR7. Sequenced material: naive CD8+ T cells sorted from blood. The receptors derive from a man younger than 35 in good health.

The CDR3 DNA sequence: TGCGCCAGCAGCCACCCCATGTCCGGTGAGCAGTTCTTC. Translating it yields CASSHPMSGEQFF. The chain couples TRBV4-3 to TRBJ2-1; D remains ambiguous. The length of the CDR3 is 13 residues. In germline, CDR1 is LGHNA, CDR2 YSLEER. The V and J ends lost 3 bases and 9 bases respectively, with 12 bases between them.

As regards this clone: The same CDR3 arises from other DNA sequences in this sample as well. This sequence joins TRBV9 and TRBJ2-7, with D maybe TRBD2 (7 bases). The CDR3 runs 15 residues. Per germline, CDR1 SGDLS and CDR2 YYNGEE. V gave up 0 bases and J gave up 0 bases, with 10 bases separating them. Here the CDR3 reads CASSVAGGSSYEQYF. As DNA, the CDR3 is TGTGCCAGCAGCGTAGCGGGGGGCAGCTCCTACGAGCAGTACTTC.

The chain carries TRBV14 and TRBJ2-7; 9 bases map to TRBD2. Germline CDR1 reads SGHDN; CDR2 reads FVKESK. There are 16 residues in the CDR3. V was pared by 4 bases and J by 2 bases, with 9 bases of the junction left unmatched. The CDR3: CASSPSLAGLTYEQYF. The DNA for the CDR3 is TGTGCCAGCAGCCCCTCCCTAGCGGGGCTCACCTACGAGCAGTACTTC.

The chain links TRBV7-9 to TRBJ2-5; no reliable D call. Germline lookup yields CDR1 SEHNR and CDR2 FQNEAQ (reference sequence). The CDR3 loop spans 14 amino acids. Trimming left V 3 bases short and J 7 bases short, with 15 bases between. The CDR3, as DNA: TGTGCCAGCAGCTTCCCGGACCTTCCGGGGACCCAGTACTTC. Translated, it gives CASSFPDLPGTQYF.

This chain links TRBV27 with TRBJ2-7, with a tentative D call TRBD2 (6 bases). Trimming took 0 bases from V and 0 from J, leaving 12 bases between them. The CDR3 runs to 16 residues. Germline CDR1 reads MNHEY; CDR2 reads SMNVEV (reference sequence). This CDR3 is CASSLSTGESSYEQYF. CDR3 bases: TGTGCCAGCAGTTTATCGACGGGGGAAAGCTCCTACGAGCAGTACTTC.

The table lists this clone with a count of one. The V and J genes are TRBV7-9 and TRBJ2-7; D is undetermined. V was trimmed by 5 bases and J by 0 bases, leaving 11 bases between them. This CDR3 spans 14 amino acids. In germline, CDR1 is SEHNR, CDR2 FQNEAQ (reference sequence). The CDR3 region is CASSHPDASYEQYF. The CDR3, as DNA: TGTGCCAGCAGCCACCCGGACGCCTCCTACGAGCAGTACTTC.

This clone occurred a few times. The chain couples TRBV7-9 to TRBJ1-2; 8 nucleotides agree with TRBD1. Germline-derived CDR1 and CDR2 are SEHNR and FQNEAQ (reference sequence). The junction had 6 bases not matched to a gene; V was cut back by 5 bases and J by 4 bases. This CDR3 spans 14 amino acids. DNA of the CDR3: TGTGCCAGCAGCCCGTCGACAGGGGCCTATGGCTACACCTTC. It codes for CASSPSTGAYGYTF.

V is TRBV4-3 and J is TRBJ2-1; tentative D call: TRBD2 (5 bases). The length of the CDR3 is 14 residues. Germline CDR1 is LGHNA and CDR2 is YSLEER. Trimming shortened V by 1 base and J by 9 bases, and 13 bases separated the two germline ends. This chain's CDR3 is CASSQVELAGEQFF. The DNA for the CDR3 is TGCGCCAGCAGCCAAGTGGAGCTAGCTGGTGAGCAGTTCTTC.

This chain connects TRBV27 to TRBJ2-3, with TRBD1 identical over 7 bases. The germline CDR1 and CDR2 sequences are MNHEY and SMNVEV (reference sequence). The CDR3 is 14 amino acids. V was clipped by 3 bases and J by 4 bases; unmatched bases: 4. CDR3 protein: CASSLLQGPDTQYF. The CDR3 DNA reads TGTGCCAGCAGTTTGCTACAGGGGCCAGATACGCAGTATTTT.

The CDR3 reads CASSQAQRANTGELFF. DNA for the CDR3: TGCGCCAGCAGCCAAGCTCAGCGGGCGAACACCGGGGAGCTGTTTTTT. The chain carries TRBV4-3 and TRBJ2-2, with a possible D match to TRBD2 (6 bases). V lost 1 base to trimming and J lost 0 bases, with 9 bases between them. This CDR3 contains 16 residues. Germline CDR1 and CDR2: LGHNA and YSLEER.